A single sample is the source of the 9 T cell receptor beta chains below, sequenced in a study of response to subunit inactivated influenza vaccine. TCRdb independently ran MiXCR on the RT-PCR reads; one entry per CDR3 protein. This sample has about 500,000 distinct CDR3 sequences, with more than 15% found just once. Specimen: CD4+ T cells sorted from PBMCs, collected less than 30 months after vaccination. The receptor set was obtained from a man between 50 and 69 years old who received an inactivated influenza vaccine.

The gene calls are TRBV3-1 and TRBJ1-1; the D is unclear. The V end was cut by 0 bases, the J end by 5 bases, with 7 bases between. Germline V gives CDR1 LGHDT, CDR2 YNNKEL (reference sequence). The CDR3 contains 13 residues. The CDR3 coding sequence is TGTGCCAGCAGCCAAGATTGGCGAACTGAAGCTTTCTTT. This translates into CASSQDWRTEAFF.

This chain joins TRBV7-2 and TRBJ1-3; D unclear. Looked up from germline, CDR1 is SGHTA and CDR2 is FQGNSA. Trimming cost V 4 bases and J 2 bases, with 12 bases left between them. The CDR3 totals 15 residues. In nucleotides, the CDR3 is TGTGCCAGCAGCTCCCCGTCCGGTGCTGGAAACACCATATATTTT. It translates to CASSSPSGAGNTIYF.

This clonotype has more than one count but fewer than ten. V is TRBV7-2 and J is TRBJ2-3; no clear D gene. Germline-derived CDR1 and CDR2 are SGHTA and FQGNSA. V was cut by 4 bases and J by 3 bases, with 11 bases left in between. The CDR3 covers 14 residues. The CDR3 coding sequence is TGTGCCAGCAGCTCCGGCTTAGGTACAGATACGCAGTATTTT. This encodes CASSSGLGTDTQYF.

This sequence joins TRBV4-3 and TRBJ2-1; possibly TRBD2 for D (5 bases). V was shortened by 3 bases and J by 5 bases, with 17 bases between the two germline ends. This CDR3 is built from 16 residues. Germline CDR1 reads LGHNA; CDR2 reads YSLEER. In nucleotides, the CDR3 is TGCGCCAGCAGCCAGGGAAGCGGCTTGGCGGACAATGAGCAGTTCTTC. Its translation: CASSQGSGLADNEQFF.

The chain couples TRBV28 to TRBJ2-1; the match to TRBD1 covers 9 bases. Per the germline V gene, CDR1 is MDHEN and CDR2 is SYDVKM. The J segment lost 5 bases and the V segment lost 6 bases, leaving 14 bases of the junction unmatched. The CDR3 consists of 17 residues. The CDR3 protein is CASRPGTGSQSNNEQFF. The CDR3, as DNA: TGTGCCAGCAGACCCGGGACAGGGAGTCAAAGCAACAATGAGCAGTTCTTC.

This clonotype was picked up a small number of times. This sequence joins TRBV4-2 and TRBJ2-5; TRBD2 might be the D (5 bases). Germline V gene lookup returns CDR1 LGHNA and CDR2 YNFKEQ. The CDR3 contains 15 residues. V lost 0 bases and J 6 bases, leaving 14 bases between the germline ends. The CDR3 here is CASSQDPGSVKTQYF. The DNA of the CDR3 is TGTGCCAGCAGCCAAGATCCAGGTAGCGTCAAGACCCAGTACTTC.

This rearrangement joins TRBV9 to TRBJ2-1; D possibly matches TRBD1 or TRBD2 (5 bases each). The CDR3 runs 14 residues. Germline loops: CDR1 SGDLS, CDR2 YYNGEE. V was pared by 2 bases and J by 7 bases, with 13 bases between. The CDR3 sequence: CASSVGEWRNEQFF. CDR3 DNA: TGTGCCAGCAGCGTGGGGGAGTGGAGGAATGAGCAGTTCTTC.

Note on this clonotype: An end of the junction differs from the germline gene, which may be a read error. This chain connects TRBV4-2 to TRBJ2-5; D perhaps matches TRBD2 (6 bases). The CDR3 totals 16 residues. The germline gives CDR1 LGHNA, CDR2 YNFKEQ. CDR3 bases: TGTGCCAGCAGCCCCGGGGCAGGAGGGCTGAAAGATACCCAGTACTTC. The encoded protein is CASSPGAGGLKDTQYF.

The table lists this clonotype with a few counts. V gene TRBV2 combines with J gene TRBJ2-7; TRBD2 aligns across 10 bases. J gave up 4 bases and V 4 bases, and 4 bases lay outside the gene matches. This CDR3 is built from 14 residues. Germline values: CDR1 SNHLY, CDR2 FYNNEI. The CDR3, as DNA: TGTGCCAGCAGTGGTCTAGCGGGAGTATACGAGCAGTACTTC. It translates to CASSGLAGVYEQYF. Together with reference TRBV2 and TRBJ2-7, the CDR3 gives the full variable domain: EPEVTQTPSHQVTQMGQEVILRCVPISNHLYFYWYRQILGQKVEFLVSFYNNEISEKSEIFDDQFSVERPDGSNFTLKIRSTKLEDSAMYFCASSGLAGVYEQYFGPGTRLTVT.